This TCR beta chain originates from a study of shared clonotypes between healthy human individuals. Germline CDR1 is SQVTM and CDR2 is ANQGSEA. The CDR3 consists of 15 residues. V shed 1 base and J 3 bases; nucleotides not matched to a gene: 7. Some clones are missing from TCRdb's copy, which holds only in-frame ones; the method was immunoSEQ multiplex PCR. The sample lists around 610,000 clones, approximately 96% occurring once. Positive CCR7 selection of CD45RO-negative cells yielded the naive CD8 cells, and terminally differentiated effector memory CD45RA+ cells were excluded. The sequencing sample was made of naive CD8+ T cells sorted from blood. The V and J genes are TRBV29-1 and TRBJ2-7; 9 nucleotides align to TRBD1. The TCR comes from a woman aged 25-40 years in good health. CDR3 sequence (DNA): TGCAGCGTTGAAGGTGCGGGACAGGGATTCTACGAGCAGTACTTC. Protein product: CSVEGAGQGFYEQYF.